This TCR beta chain was captured in a study of T cells after yellow fever vaccination. Germline V lookup: CDR1 MDHEN, CDR2 SYDVKM. Germline trimming cut 6 bases from V and 3 bases from J; bases unmatched to any gene: 5. The CDR3 spans 13 residues. TCRdb reprocessed the 5' RACE reads with MiXCR, giving one entry per CDR3 protein. Altogether approximately 31,000 distinct CDR3 sequences are present, 10% to 13% being singletons, with the ten largest covering 9.5% to 15%. The table lists this clonotype with many counts. This clonotype originated in a man younger than 30 who received the YFV17D yellow fever vaccine. The V call is TRBV28, the J call TRBJ2-7, with 7 bases aligning to TRBD2. Sequences were derived from PBMCs, either bulk or a sorted T-cell subset (CD4+, CD8+, memory, or dextramer-sorted; not recorded which), sampled roughly 15 days after the first yellow fever vaccination. CDR3 residues: CASSGGGLYEQYV. CDR3 sequence (DNA): TGTGCCAGCAGCGGGGGAGGGCTCTACGAGCAGTACGTC.